The rows below give T cell receptor beta chains drawn from one sample of a study of T cells in Graves' hyperthyroidism and ophthalmopathy. TCRdb re-derived calls from the multiplex PCR reads in MiXCR, one entry per CDR3 protein. This table holds about 110,000 distinct CDR3 sequences, more than 15% found once. Sequences were obtained from blood. The receptors shown here come from a woman aged 45-65 years with Graves' hyperthyroidism. CDR3s include the opening cysteine and the closing phenylalanine or tryptophan.

J: TRBJ1-1; V: TRBV20-1; CDR3: CSARGRRQGANTEAFFGGTEAFF
J: TRBJ2-5; V: TRBV10-3; CDR3: CAISEGLAGEETQYF
J: TRBJ1-2; V: TRBV12-3/TRBV12-4; CDR3: CASSLRQGILGYTF
J: TRBJ1-4; V: TRBV20-1; CDR3: CSARSPGQVTNEKLFF
J: TRBJ2-1; V: TRBV20-1; CDR3: CSAAPTSGGANEQFF
J: TRBJ2-7; V: TRBV5-1; CDR3: CASSLGLAGWGPYEQYF
J: TRBJ2-1; V: TRBV11-1; CDR3: CASSSGLADNNNEQFF
J: TRBJ2-5; V: TRBV6-2/TRBV6-3; CDR3: CATSSGLAGGAYF
J: TRBJ1-2; V: TRBV27; CDR3: CASSTSRGYGYTF
J: TRBJ1-1; V: TRBV18; CDR3: CASSPFVGNTEAFF
J: TRBJ1-4; V: TRBV2; CDR3: CASRQGAANEKLFF
J: TRBJ1-1; V: TRBV18; CDR3: CASSPLTGNTEAFF
J: TRBJ1-5; V: TRBV10-3; CDR3: CAISESGGRNQPQHF
J: TRBJ1-4; V: TRBV2; CDR3: CASSGNRGDEKLFF
J: TRBJ2-1; V: TRBV7-9; CDR3: CASSLVGGRRYNEQFF
J: TRBJ2-7; V: TRBV10-1; CDR3: CASSARRVDEQYF
J: TRBJ1-1; V: TRBV11-1; CDR3: CASSPTDRIVAFF
J: TRBJ1-1; V: TRBV29-1; CDR3: CSVFSGGGADTEAFF
J: TRBJ2-1; V: TRBV20-1; CDR3: CSAASGRSSNEQFF
J: TRBJ2-5; V: TRBV24-1; CDR3: CATSDSGLAPKETQYF
J: TRBJ1-1; V: TRBV6-2/TRBV6-3; CDR3: CASRTGGGSTEAFF
J: TRBJ2-1; V: TRBV13; CDR3: CASSLRSASESYNEQFF
J: TRBJ2-3; V: TRBV28; CDR3: CASSPRHLRTDTQYF
J: TRBJ1-1; V: TRBV6-1; CDR3: CASSVQGRTEAFF
J: TRBJ2-3; V: TRBV20-1; CDR3: CSATQRDPFTDTQYF
J: TRBJ2-4; V: TRBV20-1; CDR3: CSARGVGGNIQYF
J: TRBJ1-2; V: TRBV5-1; CDR3: CASSLGQGPYGYTF
J: TRBJ2-7; V: TRBV20-1; CDR3: CSAAPSNEQYF
J: TRBJ2-1; V: TRBV5-1; CDR3: CASSRGLAGVGLYNEQFF
J: TRBJ2-5; V: TRBV7-8; CDR3: CASTTTGKETQYF
J: TRBJ1-4; V: TRBV20-1; CDR3: CSVPTGGDEKLFF
J: TRBJ2-7; V: TRBV19; CDR3: CASSIGGPYYEQYF
J: TRBJ1-5; V: TRBV28; CDR3: CASSRIGQGYSNQPQHF
J: TRBJ2-2; V: TRBV2; CDR3: CASSRDRNTGELFF
J: TRBJ2-7; V: TRBV11-2; CDR3: CASSEPPGGEQYF
J: TRBJ2-7; V: TRBV3-1; CDR3: CASSRSRGNEQYF
J: TRBJ2-3; V: TRBV20-1; CDR3: CSARDPSMTGTTDTQYF
J: TRBJ2-1; V: TRBV2; CDR3: CATSPDYTGGREQFF
J: TRBJ2-2; V: TRBV10-3; CDR3: CAISEDGLGDTGELFF
J: TRBJ1-5; V: TRBV28; CDR3: CASNNFGVRQPQHF
J: TRBJ1-4; V: TRBV19; CDR3: CASSDWSRATNEKLFF
J: TRBJ2-7; V: TRBV25-1; CDR3: CASSEWDAYYEQYF
J: TRBJ2-2; V: TRBV5-6; CDR3: CASSPGVSGGPSAGELFF
J: TRBJ2-2; V: TRBV4-1; CDR3: CASSQLGSGRTNTGELFF
J: TRBJ2-1; V: TRBV9; CDR3: CASSVAQGNEQFF
J: TRBJ2-7; V: TRBV27; CDR3: CASTQVPGQGYEQYF
J: TRBJ2-3; V: TRBV27; CDR3: CASSRDRATDTQYF
J: TRBJ1-1; V: TRBV12-3/TRBV12-4; CDR3: CASSFRGAEAFF
J: TRBJ2-2; V: TRBV6-1; CDR3: CASSTSLARGGTGELFF
J: TRBJ2-5; V: TRBV18; CDR3: CASSPPGTGETQYF
J: TRBJ2-1; V: TRBV9; CDR3: CASSESPSYNEQFF
J: TRBJ2-1; V: TRBV7-9; CDR3: CASCPGVADSYNEQFF
J: TRBJ2-1; V: TRBV6-5; CDR3: CASSYRYDTEQFF